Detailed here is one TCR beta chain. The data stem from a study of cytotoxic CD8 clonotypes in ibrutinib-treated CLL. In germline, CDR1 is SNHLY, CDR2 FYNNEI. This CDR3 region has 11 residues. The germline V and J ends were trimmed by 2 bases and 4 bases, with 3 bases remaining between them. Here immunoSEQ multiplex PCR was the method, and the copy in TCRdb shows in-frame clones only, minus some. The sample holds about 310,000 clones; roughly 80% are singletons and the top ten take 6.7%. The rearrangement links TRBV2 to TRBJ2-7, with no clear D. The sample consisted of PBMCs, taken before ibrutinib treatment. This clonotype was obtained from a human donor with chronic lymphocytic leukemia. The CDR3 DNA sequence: TGTGCCAGCAGTGAAATGTACGAGCAGTACTTC. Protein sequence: CASSEMYEQYF.